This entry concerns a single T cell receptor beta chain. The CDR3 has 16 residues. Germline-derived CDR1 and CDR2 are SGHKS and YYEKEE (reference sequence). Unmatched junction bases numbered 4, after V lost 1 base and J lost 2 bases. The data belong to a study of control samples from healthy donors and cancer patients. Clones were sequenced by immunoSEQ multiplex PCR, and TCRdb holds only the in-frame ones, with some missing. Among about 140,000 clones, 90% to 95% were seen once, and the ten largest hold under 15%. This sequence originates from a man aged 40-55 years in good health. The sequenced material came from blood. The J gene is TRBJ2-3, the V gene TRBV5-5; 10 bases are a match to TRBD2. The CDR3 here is CASSLIAGGLTDTQYF. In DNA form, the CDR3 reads TGTGCCAGCAGCTTGATAGCGGGGGGACTCACAGATACGCAGTATTTT.